This T cell receptor beta chain was sequenced in a study of monozygotic twins with inflammatory bowel disease. This CDR3 contains 11 residues. Germline values: CDR1 SNHLY, CDR2 FYNNEI. TCRdb re-called the 5' RACE reads; every CDR3 protein appears as one record, without DNA. This sample's table reports more than 85,000 distinct CDR3 sequences. The source of this sequence is a human donor with ulcerative colitis or Crohn's disease, or a healthy co-twin of an affected twin (not recorded which). This chain links TRBV2 with TRBJ2-3; there is no DNA to check the TCRdb D call of TRBD1. Source material: blood. The CDR3 is CASSVQGTQYF.